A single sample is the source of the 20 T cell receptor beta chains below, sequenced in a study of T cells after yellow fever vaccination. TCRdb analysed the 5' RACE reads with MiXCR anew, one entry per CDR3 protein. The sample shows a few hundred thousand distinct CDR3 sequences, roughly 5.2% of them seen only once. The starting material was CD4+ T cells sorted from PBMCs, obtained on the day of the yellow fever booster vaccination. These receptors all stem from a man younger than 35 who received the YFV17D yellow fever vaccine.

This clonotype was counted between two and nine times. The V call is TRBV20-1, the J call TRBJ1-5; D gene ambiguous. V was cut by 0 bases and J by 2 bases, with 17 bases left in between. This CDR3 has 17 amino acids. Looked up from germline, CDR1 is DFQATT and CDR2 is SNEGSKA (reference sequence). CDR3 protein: CSARDSGGVWRNQPQHF. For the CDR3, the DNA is TGCAGTGCTAGAGATTCCGGCGGGGTTTGGCGCAATCAGCCCCAGCATTTT.

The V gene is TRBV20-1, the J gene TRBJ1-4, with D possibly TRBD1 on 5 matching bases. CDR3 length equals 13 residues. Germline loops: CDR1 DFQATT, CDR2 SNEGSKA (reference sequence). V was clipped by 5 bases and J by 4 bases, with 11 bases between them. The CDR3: CSAFRQSNEKLFF. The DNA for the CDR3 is TGCAGTGCTTTTAGACAGAGTAATGAAAAACTGTTTTTT.

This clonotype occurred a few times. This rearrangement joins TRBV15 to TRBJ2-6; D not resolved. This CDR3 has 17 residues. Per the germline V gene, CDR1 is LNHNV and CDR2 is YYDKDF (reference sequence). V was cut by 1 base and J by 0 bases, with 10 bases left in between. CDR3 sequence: CATSRATSLSGANVLTF. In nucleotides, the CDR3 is TGTGCCACCAGCAGAGCCACATCCCTCTCTGGGGCCAACGTCCTGACTTTC.

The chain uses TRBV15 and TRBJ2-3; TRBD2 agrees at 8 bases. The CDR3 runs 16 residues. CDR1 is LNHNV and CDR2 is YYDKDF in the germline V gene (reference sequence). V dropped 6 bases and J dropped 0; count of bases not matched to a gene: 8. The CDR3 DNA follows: TGTGCCACCAGGAAACGGGGGGGGATGAGCACAGATACGCAGTATTTT. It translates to CATRKRGGMSTDTQYF. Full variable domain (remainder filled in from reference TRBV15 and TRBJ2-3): DAMVIQNPRYQVTQFGKPVTLSCSQTLNHNVMYWYQQKSSQAPKLLFHYYDKDFNNEADTPDNFQSRRPNTSFCFLDIRSPGLGDTAMYLCATRKRGGMSTDTQYFGPGTRLTVL.

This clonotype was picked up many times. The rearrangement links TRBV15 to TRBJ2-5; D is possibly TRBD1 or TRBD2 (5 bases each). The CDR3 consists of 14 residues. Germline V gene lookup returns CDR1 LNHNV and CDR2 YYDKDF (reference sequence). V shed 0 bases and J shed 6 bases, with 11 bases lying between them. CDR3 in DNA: TGTGCCACCAGCAGAGAGAGGGGTGCACAGACCCAGTACTTC. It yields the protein CATSRERGAQTQYF.

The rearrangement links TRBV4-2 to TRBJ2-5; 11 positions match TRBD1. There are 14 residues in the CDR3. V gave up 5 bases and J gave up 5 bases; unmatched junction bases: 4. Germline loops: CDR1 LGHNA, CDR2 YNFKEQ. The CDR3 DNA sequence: TGTGCCAGCAGCGGCCGGGACAGGGGGGAGACCCAGTACTTC. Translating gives CASSGRDRGETQYF.

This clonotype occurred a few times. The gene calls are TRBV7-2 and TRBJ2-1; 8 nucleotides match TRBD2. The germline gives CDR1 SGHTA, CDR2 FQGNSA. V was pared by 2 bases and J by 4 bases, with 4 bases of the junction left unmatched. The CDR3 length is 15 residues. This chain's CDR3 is CASSLQAGEYNEQFF. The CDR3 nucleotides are TGTGCCAGCAGCTTACAAGCGGGGGAATACAATGAGCAGTTCTTC. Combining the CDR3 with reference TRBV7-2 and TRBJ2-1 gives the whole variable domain GAGVSQSPSNKVTEKGKDVELRCDPISGHTALYWYRQSLGQGLEFLIYFQGNSAPDKSGLPSDRFSAERTGGSVSTLTIQRTQQEDSAVYLCASSLQAGEYNEQFFGPGTRLTVL.

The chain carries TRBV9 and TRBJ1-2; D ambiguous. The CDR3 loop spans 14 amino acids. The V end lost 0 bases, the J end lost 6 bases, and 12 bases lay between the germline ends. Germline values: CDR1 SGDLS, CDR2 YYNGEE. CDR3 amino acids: CASSVDAGYHGYTF. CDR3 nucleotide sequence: TGTGCCAGCAGCGTAGATGCCGGGTATCATGGCTACACCTTC.

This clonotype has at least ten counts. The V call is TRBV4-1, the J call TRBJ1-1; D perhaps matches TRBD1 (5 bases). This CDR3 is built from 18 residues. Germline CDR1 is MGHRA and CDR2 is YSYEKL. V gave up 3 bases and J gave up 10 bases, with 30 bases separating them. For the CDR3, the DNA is TGCGCCAGCAGCCAGGATGTAAGACTCCGGGACTCCAAGGCGGGAGCTTTCTTT. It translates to CASSQDVRLRDSKAGAFF.

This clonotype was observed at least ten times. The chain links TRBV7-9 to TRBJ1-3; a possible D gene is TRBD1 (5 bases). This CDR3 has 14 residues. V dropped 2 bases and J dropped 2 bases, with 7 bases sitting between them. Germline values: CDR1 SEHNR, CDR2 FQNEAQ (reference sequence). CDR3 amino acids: CASSLPRAGNTIYF. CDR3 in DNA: TGTGCCAGCAGCTTACCCAGGGCTGGAAACACCATATATTTT.

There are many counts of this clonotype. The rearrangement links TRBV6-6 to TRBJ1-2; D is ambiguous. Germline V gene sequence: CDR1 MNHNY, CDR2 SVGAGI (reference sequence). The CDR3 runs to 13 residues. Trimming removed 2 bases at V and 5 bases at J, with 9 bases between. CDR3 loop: CASSYATSYGYTF. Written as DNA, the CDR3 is TGTGCCAGCAGTTACGCAACCTCTTATGGCTACACCTTC.

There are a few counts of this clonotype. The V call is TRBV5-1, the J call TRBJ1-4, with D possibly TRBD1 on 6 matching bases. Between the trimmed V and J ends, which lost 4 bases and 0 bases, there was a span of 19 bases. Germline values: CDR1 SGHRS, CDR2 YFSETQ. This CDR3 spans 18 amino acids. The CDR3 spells CASSHQVQGPATNEKLFF. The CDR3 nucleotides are TGCGCCAGCAGCCACCAAGTACAGGGCCCGGCAACTAATGAAAAACTGTTTTTT.

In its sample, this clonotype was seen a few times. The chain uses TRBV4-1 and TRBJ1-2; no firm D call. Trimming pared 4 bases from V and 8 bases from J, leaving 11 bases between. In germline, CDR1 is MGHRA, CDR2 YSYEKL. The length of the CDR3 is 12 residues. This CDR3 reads CASSPLGWGYTF. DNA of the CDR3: TGCGCCAGCAGCCCCCTCGGGTGGGGCTACACCTTC.

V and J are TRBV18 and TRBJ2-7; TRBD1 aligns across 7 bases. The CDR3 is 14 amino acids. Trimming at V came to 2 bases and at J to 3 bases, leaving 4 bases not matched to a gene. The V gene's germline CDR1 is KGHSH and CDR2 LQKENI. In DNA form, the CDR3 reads TGTGCCAGCTCACCAGACAGGGTAATCTACGAGCAGTACTTC. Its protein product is CASSPDRVIYEQYF.

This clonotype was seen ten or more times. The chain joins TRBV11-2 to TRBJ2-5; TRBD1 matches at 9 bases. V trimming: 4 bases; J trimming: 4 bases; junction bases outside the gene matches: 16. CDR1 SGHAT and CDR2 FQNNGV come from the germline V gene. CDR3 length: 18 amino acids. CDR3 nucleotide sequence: TGTGCCAGCAGCTCCAAGGCGGACAGGGGTTTATCGGGAGAGACCCAGTACTTC. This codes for CASSSKADRGLSGETQYF.

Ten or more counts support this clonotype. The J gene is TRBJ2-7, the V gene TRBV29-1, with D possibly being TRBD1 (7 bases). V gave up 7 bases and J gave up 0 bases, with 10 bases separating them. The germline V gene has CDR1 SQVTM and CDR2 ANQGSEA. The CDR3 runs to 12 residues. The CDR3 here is CSGGDSSYEQYV. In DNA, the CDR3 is TGCAGCGGGGGGGACAGCTCCTACGAGCAGTACGTC.

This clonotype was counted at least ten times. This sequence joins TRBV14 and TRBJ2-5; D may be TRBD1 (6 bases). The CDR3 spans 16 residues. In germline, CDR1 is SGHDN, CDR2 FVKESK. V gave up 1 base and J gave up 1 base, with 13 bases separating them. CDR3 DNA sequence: TGTGCCAGCAGCCAAGGTCGGCGACAGGTCCAAGAGACCCAGTACTTC. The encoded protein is CASSQGRRQVQETQYF.

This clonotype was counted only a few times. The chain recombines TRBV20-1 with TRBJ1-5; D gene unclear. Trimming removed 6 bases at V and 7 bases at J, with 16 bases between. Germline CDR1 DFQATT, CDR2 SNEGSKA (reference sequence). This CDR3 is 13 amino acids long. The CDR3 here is CSADGPAGQPQHF. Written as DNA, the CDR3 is TGCAGTGCCGACGGACCAGCGGGACAGCCCCAGCATTTT.

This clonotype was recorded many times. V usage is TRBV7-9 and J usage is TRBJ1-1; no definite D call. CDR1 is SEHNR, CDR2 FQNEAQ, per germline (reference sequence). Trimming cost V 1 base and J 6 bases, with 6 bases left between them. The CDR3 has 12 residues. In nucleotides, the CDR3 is TGTGCCAGCAGCTTAGTCGCCGCTGAAGCTTTCTTT. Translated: CASSLVAAEAFF.

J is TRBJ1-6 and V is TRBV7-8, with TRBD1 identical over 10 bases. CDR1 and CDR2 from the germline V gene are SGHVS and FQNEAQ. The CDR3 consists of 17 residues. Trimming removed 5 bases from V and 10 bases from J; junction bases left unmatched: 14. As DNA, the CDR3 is TGTGCCAGCAGCCCCCAGACAGGGGGCGGACTTTTGTCACCCCTCCACTTT. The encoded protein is CASSPQTGGGLLSPLHF.